This TCR beta chain was retrieved from a study of CD8 T cells in ankylosing spondylitis. TCRdb fed the 5' RACE reads into MiXCR, producing one record per CDR3 protein. The repertoire holds some 200,000 distinct CDR3 sequences, with about 20% as singletons. CDR1 and CDR2 (germline): SQVTM, ANQGSEA. The CDR3 runs to 13 residues. Trimming stripped 4 bases from V and 0 bases from J, with 9 bases between. The sequence was collected from a male donor aged 10 to 30 with ankylosing spondylitis or in good health (not recorded which). V gene TRBV29-1 combines with J gene TRBJ1-1; D remains ambiguous. The sample consisted of blood, either unsorted or a sorted T cell fraction (not recorded which). CDR3 DNA: TGCAGCGTTGTTAGGCGTATGAACACTGAAGCTTTCTTT. Translation: CSVVRRMNTEAFF.